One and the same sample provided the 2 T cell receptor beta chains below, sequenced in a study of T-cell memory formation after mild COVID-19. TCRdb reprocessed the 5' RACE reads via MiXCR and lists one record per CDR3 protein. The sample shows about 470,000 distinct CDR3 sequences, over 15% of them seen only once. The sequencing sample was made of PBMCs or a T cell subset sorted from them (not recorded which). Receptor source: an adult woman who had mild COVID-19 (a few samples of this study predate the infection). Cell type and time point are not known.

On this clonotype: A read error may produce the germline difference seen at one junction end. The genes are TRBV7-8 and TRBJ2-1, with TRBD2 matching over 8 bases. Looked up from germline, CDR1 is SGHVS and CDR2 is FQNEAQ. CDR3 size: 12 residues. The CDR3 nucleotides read TGTGACAGCGGGGGACGCTACAATGAGCAGTTCTTC. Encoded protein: CDSGGRYNEQFF. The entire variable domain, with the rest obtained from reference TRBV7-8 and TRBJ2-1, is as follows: GAGVSQSPRYKVAKRGQDVALRCDPISGHVSLFWYQQALGQGPEFLTYFQNEAQLDKSGLPSDRFFAERPEGSVSTLKIQRTQQEDSAVYLCDSGGRYNEQFFGPGTRLTVL.

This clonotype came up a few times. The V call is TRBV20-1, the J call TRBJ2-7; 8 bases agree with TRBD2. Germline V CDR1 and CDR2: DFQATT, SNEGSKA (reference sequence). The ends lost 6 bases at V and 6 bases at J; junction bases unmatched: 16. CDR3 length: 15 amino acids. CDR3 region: CSALRFGTRNREQYF. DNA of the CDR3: TGCAGTGCCCTCAGGTTTGGGACTAGGAACCGCGAGCAGTACTTC.